This passage covers 14 T cell receptor beta chains from one sample sequenced in a study of T cells in Graves' hyperthyroidism and ophthalmopathy (dated by TCRdb to the late 2010s). Receptor libraries were prepared by multiplex PCR. Instrument used: Illumina HiSeq 2000. TCR beta CDR3 regions were amplified from RNA transcripts. A first-round RT-PCR of the TCR CDR3 used the HTBI primer set with the Qiagen OneStep RT-PCR kit. TCRdb reworked the public reads: Q25 trimming with fastp, MiXCR clone assembly, productive beta chains retained. Every entry covers one CDR3 protein and lists the most common genes and DNA from its rows. The sample table contains a few hundred thousand distinct CDR3 sequences; only one count was recorded for about 18% of them. Clones ranked in the top ten supply around 43% of the sample. The sequencing input was blood. The receptors derive from a man aged 40-55 years with Graves' hyperthyroidism.

The gene calls are TRBV7-2 and TRBJ2-1; the match to TRBD2 covers 12 bases. V dropped 1 base and J dropped 8; count of bases not matched to a gene: 3. The CDR3 is 15 residues long. Germline CDR1 reads SGHTA; CDR2 reads FQGNSA. The CDR3 DNA reads as TGTGCCAGCAGCTTAGTCACTAGCGGGAGGTATGAGCAGTTCTTC. It translates to CASSLVTSGRYEQFF.

This clonotype has a count of ten or more. The chain joins TRBV18 to TRBJ1-2; TRBD1 agrees at 7 bases. Germline CDR1 is KGHSH and CDR2 is LQKENI. The CDR3 contains 15 residues. V was pared by 3 bases and J by 6 bases, with 10 bases of the junction left unmatched. The CDR3 here is CASSPDPGQLDGYTF. CDR3 coding DNA: TGTGCCAGCTCACCGGACCCGGGACAGCTGGATGGCTACACCTTC. Looking up the rest from reference TRBV18 and TRBJ1-2 gives the full variable domain: NAGVMQNPRHLVRRRGQEARLRCSPMKGHSHVYWYRQLPEEGLKFMVYLQKENIIDESGMPKERFSAEFPKEGPSILRIQQVVRGDSAAYFCASSPDPGQLDGYTFGSGTRLTVV.

This clonotype was detected ten times or more. The chain couples TRBV12-3 or TRBV12-4 to TRBJ2-7, with D perhaps matching TRBD2 (6 bases). CDR3 size: 14 residues. V was shortened by 0 bases and J by 5 bases, with 11 bases between the two germline ends. CDR3 sequence (DNA): TGTGCCAGCAGTTTAGCAAGGTCGGGGGACGAGCAGTACTTC. Its protein is CASSLARSGDEQYF.

The chain couples TRBV20-1 to TRBJ2-1; TRBD2 agrees at 10 bases. With 1 base clipped from V and 3 bases from J, the junction kept 3 bases outside the gene matches. In germline, CDR1 is DFQATT, CDR2 SNEGSKA (reference sequence). The CDR3 is 15 amino acids. The CDR3 reads CSARALAGVYNEQFF. In nucleotides, the CDR3 is TGCAGTGCTAGAGCCCTAGCGGGGGTCTACAATGAGCAGTTCTTC.

This chain connects TRBV19 to TRBJ1-3, with D unresolved. CDR3 size: 15 residues. V gave up 3 bases and J gave up 2 bases, with 11 bases separating them. CDR1 is LNHDA, CDR2 SQIVND, per germline (reference sequence). CDR3 coding DNA: TGTGCCAGTAGTATTCAGTATTGGACTGGAAACACCATATATTTT. Encoded protein: CASSIQYWTGNTIYF. The complete variable domain, with remaining parts taken from reference TRBV19 and TRBJ1-3, reads DGGITQSPKYLFRKEGQNVTLSCEQNLNHDAMYWYRQDPGQGLRLIYYSQIVNDFQKGDIAEGYSVSREKKESFPLTVTSAQKNPTAFYLCASSIQYWTGNTIYFGEGSWLTVV.

This clonotype came up many times. V usage is TRBV5-6 and J usage is TRBJ1-3; D remains unclear. V lost 5 bases, J lost 4 bases, and 10 bases lay in between. CDR3 length: 13 amino acids. Germline CDR1 SGHDT, CDR2 YYEEEE. The CDR3 sequence is CASSMEPGNTIYF. The CDR3 region has the DNA TGTGCCAGCAGTATGGAACCGGGAAACACCATATATTTT.

At least ten counts were recorded for this clonotype. The chain uses TRBV3-1 and TRBJ2-5; 8 nucleotides match TRBD1. CDR3 length equals 13 residues. V was pared by 8 bases and J by 5 bases, with 7 bases of the junction left unmatched. Germline loops: CDR1 LGHDT, CDR2 YNNKEL (reference sequence). The CDR3 protein is CASGQGSGETQYF. The CDR3 region has the DNA TGTGCCAGCGGACAGGGTTCAGGGGAGACCCAGTACTTC.

This clonotype was picked up many times. The chain combines TRBV20-1 with TRBJ2-2; 11 bases fit TRBD2. Germline V gives CDR1 DFQATT, CDR2 SNEGSKA (reference sequence). The CDR3 sequence is 16 residues long. V was pared by 1 base and J by 5 bases, with 6 bases of the junction left unmatched. The chain's CDR3 is CSARGATSGMTGELFF. The CDR3 DNA reads as TGCAGTGCTAGAGGTGCGACTAGCGGGATGACCGGGGAGCTGTTTTTT.

On this clonotype: This clone may be a read error of a much larger clone one base away. The genes are TRBV5-6 and TRBJ1-2, with D perhaps matching TRBD1 (5 bases). Germline V gives CDR1 SGHDT, CDR2 YYEEEE. The CDR3 is 12 amino acids. CDR3 nucleotide sequence: TGTGTCAGCAGCAGGACCAGGGATGGCTACACCTTC. This gives the protein CVSSRTRDGYTF.

This clonotype was seen repeatedly, ten times or more. The chain couples TRBV30 to TRBJ2-1; the match to TRBD1 covers 8 bases. CDR3 length: 14 residues. The germline V gene has CDR1 GTSNPN and CDR2 SVGIG (reference sequence). V gave up 0 bases and J gave up 9 bases; unmatched junction bases: 7. The DNA of the CDR3 is TGTGCCTGGAGTGTACTATCAGGGGGCGGTGAGCAGTTCTTC. Its protein is CAWSVLSGGGEQFF.

This clonotype came up many times. V gene TRBV7-2 combines with J gene TRBJ1-1; D is uncertain. Deletions cut 8 bases from V and 3 bases from J, with 16 bases between. The V gene's germline CDR1 is SGHTA and CDR2 FQGNSA. The CDR3 is made up of 14 amino acids. The CDR3 nucleotides are TGTGCCAGCGTCCGAGGCGGTTCGGACACTGAAGCTTTCTTT. It codes for CASVRGGSDTEAFF.

This chain connects TRBV6-5 to TRBJ1-5; D gene uncertain. With 0 bases removed from V and 0 bases from J, the gap between germline ends came to 12 bases. Germline V CDR1 and CDR2: MNHEY, SVGAGI. There are 17 residues in the CDR3. CDR3 in DNA: TGTGCCAGCAGTTACTCGTCGGTCAGTATTAGCAATCAGCCCCAGCATTTT. Translating it yields CASSYSSVSISNQPQHF.

This clonotype was seen at least ten times. The J gene is TRBJ2-1, the V gene TRBV6-2 or TRBV6-3; TRBD2 matches at 8 bases. V shed 6 bases and J 0 bases; nucleotides not matched to a gene: 4. This CDR3 region has 15 residues. CDR1 is MNHEY, CDR2 SVGEGT, per germline. The CDR3 here is CASSLLAVSYNEQFF. In DNA, the CDR3 is TGTGCCAGCAGCTTACTAGCGGTCTCCTACAATGAGCAGTTCTTC.

This clonotype was detected ten times or more. The gene calls are TRBV3-1 and TRBJ2-1; 7 bases are a match to TRBD2. Germline V gene data show CDR1 as LGHDT and CDR2 as YNNKEL (reference sequence). The CDR3 runs to 15 residues. V lost 0 bases and J lost 4; bases outside the gene matches: 3. The CDR3 loop reads CASSQDGGVYNEQFF. Written as DNA, the CDR3 is TGTGCCAGCAGCCAAGATGGGGGGGTTTACAATGAGCAGTTCTTC.